This entry lists 9 T cell receptor beta chains sequenced from one sample in a study of somatic mutations in cytotoxic T cells in rheumatoid arthritis. Method: immunoSEQ multiplex PCR; TCRdb's copy keeps in-frame clones and lacks some. The sample shows under 20,000 clones, more than 60% of them seen only once. The sample consisted of CD8+ T cells sorted from blood. The receptors were sampled from an adult with rheumatoid arthritis.

This chain joins TRBV19 and TRBJ1-6; D uncertain. CDR1 is LNHDA, CDR2 SQIVND, per germline (reference sequence). Trimming removed 3 bases at V and 10 bases at J, with 7 bases between. This CDR3 comprises 12 residues. This CDR3 reads CASSIGGSPLHF. The CDR3, as DNA: TGTGCCAGTAGTATTGGCGGATCACCCCTCCACTTT. The full variable domain, with the rest looked up from reference TRBV19 and TRBJ1-6, is DGGITQSPKYLFRKEGQNVTLSCEQNLNHDAMYWYRQDPGQGLRLIYYSQIVNDFQKGDIAEGYSVSREKKESFPLTVTSAQKNPTAFYLCASSIGGSPLHFGNGTRLTVT.

The chain is built from TRBV7-7 and TRBJ2-3; the match to TRBD2 covers 9 bases. CDR3 length: 16 residues. Germline CDR1 is SSHAT and CDR2 is FNYEAQ (reference sequence). J gave up 4 bases and V 1 base, and 6 bases lay outside the gene matches. The DNA for the CDR3 is TGTGCCAGCAGCTTAGAAATTGGCGGGGGGGCAGATACGCAGTATTTT. The encoded protein is CASSLEIGGGADTQYF. The full variable domain, in which reference TRBV7-7 and TRBJ2-3 provide the parts outside the CDR3, is GAGVSQSPRYKVTKRGQDVTLRCDPISSHATLYWYQQALGQGPEFLTYFNYEAQPDKSGLPSDRFSAERPEGSISTLTIQRTEQRDSAMYRCASSLEIGGGADTQYFGPGTRLTVL.

The chain recombines TRBV27 with TRBJ2-7; 10 bases match TRBD1. The V and J ends lost 1 base and 5 bases, in that order; junction bases with no gene match: 5. This CDR3 has 15 residues. Germline lookup yields CDR1 MNHEY and CDR2 SMNVEV (reference sequence). CDR3: CASSLLWTGGDEQYF. For the CDR3, the DNA is TGTGCCAGCAGTTTATTGTGGACAGGGGGGGACGAGCAGTACTTC.

The gene calls are TRBV7-8 and TRBJ1-1, with TRBD1 matching 7 bases. Germline V gene sequence: CDR1 SGHVS, CDR2 FQNEAQ. This CDR3 has 18 amino acids. Trimming removed 3 bases from V and 3 bases from J; junction bases left unmatched: 16. CDR3 sequence (DNA): TGTGCCAGCAGCTTTGGATTAGAAGGGGGCGTTCGGTACACTGAAGCTTTCTTT. Protein product: CASSFGLEGGVRYTEAFF.

CDR3: CALDTEAGELFF. As DNA, the CDR3 is TGTGCCTTGGACACCGAGGCCGGGGAGCTGTTTTTT. The V and J genes are TRBV30 and TRBJ2-2; D perhaps matches TRBD1 (5 bases). CDR1 is GTSNPN, CDR2 SVGIG, per germline (reference sequence). The length of the CDR3 is 12 residues. V was pared by 7 bases and J by 6 bases, with 12 bases between.

With respect to this clone: Germline and junction disagree at one end, which may indicate a read error. DNA of the CDR3: TGTGCCAGCGGTGAACCGGGACTCTCCTACAATGAGCAGTTCTTC. It translates to CASGEPGLSYNEQFF. The chain recombines TRBV2 with TRBJ2-1; possible D gene TRBD2, 6 bases. This CDR3 spans 15 amino acids. Germline CDR1 and CDR2: SNHLY and FYNNEI. Full variable domain (missing parts from reference TRBV2 and TRBJ2-1): EPEVTQTPSHQVTQMGQEVILRCVPISNHLYFYWYRQILGQKVEFLVSFYNNEISEKSEIFDDQFSVERPDGSNFTLKIRSTKLEDSAMYFCASGEPGLSYNEQFFGPGTRLTVL.

J is TRBJ1-4 and V is TRBV11-2; the D gene is possibly TRBD1 (5 bases). The CDR3 extends over 15 amino acids. Germline assignment: CDR1 SGHAT and CDR2 FQNNGV. Trimming took off 3 bases at V and 0 bases at J, with 8 bases between the two ends. CDR3 DNA sequence: TGTGCCAGCAGCTTGTGGGGGGCAACTAATGAAAAACTGTTTTTT. It translates to CASSLWGATNEKLFF.

The V call is TRBV4-1, the J call TRBJ1-4; perhaps TRBD1 as D (5 bases). Looked up from germline, CDR1 is MGHRA and CDR2 is YSYEKL. Trimming pared 0 bases from V and 8 bases from J, leaving 16 bases between. The CDR3 sequence is 16 residues long. CDR3 residues: CASSQDPTQGWEKLFF. DNA for the CDR3: TGCGCCAGCAGCCAAGATCCCACGCAGGGCTGGGAAAAACTGTTTTTT.

The V and J genes are TRBV5-6 and TRBJ2-7; D gene uncertain. Trimming cost V 0 bases and J 3 bases, with 10 bases left between them. This CDR3 has 14 amino acids. The V gene's germline CDR1 is SGHDT and CDR2 YYEEEE. CDR3 nucleotide sequence: TGTGCCAGCAGCTTGGGCGCGGTTAACTACGAGCAGTACTTC. The encoded protein is CASSLGAVNYEQYF.